This passage covers 15 T cell receptor beta chains from one sample sequenced in a study of blood T cell repertoires in COVID-19. This table comes from immunoSEQ multiplex PCR, and its TCRdb copy is limited to in-frame clones, with some not included. Of tens of thousands of clones detected, around 80% appear once; the ten largest clones hold roughly 5.6%. Sequencing used peripheral blood. The receptor source for this set is a woman aged 55-69 years with acute or convalescent COVID-19.

V is TRBV5-1 and J is TRBJ2-3, with 7 bases aligning to TRBD2. This CDR3 is built from 17 residues. The germline V gene has CDR1 SGHRS and CDR2 YFSETQ. V lost 3 bases and J lost 4; bases outside the gene matches: 14. CDR3 in DNA: TGCGCCAGCAGCTACCCGACAGACCCGGCGGGGGCAGATACGCAGTATTTT. Protein product: CASSYPTDPAGADTQYF.

This sequence joins TRBV24-1 and TRBJ2-3; weak D call: TRBD2 (6 bases). V was clipped by 4 bases and J by 0 bases, with 10 bases between them. Germline CDR1 reads KGHDR; CDR2 reads SFDVKD. The CDR3 loop spans 15 amino acids. CDR3 sequence reads: CATSERGTSTDTQYF. The CDR3 region has the DNA TGTGCCACCAGTGAACGAGGGACTAGCACAGATACGCAGTATTTT.

This rearrangement joins TRBV9 to TRBJ2-4; TRBD1 agrees at 8 bases. Trimming at V came to 3 bases and at J to 3 bases, leaving 8 bases not matched to a gene. CDR3 length: 16 residues. CDR1 and CDR2 (germline): SGDLS, YYNGEE. The CDR3 region has the DNA TGTGCCAGCAGCGAAGGACAGGGAGTGGGCAAAAACATTCAGTACTTC. Translation: CASSEGQGVGKNIQYF. Filled out from reference TRBV9 and TRBJ2-4, the complete variable domain reads DSGVTQTPKHLITATGQRVTLRCSPRSGDLSVYWYQQSLDQGLQFLIQYYNGEERAKGNILERFSAQQFPDLHSELNLSSLELGDSALYFCASSEGQGVGKNIQYFGAGTRLSVL.

The V gene is TRBV3-1 (or the pseudogene TRBV3-2), the J gene TRBJ1-2; D is unclear. Trimming left V 3 bases short and J 4 bases short, with 12 bases between. CDR1 is LGHDT and CDR2 is YNNKEL in the germline V gene (reference sequence). The CDR3 has 14 residues. The CDR3 nucleotides read TGTGCCAGCAGCCAGGGCCCGGCCGTCTATGGCTACACCTTC. Its translation: CASSQGPAVYGYTF.

This chain connects TRBV30 to TRBJ1-2, with a weak D call TRBD1 (5 bases). Trimming removed 1 base from V and 3 bases from J, with 12 bases in between. The CDR3 extends over 14 amino acids. CDR1 and CDR2 (germline): GTSNPN, SVGIG (reference sequence). The DNA for the CDR3 is TGTGCCTGGAGTGCCCCGGGGGAGTACTATGGCTACACCTTC. Its protein product is CAWSAPGEYYGYTF. Full variable domain (outside the CDR3, taken from reference TRBV30 and TRBJ1-2): SQTIHQWPATLVQPVGSPLSLECTVEGTSNPNLYWYRQAAGRGLQLLFYSVGIGQISSEVPQNLSASRPQDRQFILSSKKLLLSDSGFYLCAWSAPGEYYGYTFGSGTRLTVV.

This chain uses TRBV10-3 with TRBJ1-1; possibly TRBD1 for D (5 bases). CDR3 size: 14 residues. Germline V CDR1 and CDR2: ENHRY, SYGVKD. V lost 0 bases and J lost 2, with 7 bases in between. DNA of the CDR3: TGTGCCATCAGTGAGTCCCAGGGAAACACTGAAGCTTTCTTT. Translating it yields CAISESQGNTEAFF.

The rearrangement uses TRBV5-4 and TRBJ2-1, with 9 bases lining up with TRBD1. Germline values: CDR1 SGHNT, CDR2 YYREEE (reference sequence). This CDR3 has 15 residues. J lost 4 bases, V lost 4 bases, and 6 bases had no gene match. In DNA, the CDR3 is TGTGCCAGCAGCCCTGGACAGGGGATGTACAATGAGCAGTTCTTC. Protein product: CASSPGQGMYNEQFF. Looking up the rest from reference TRBV5-4 and TRBJ2-1 gives the full variable domain: ETGVTQSPTHLIKTRGQQVTLRCSSQSGHNTVSWYQQALGQGPQFIFQYYREEENGRGNFPPRFSGLQFPNYSSELNVNALELDDSALYLCASSPGQGMYNEQFFGPGTRLTVL.

This clone occurred once. The chain carries TRBV6-6 and TRBJ2-5; D ambiguous. CDR3 length: 13 residues. Per the germline V gene, CDR1 is MNHNY and CDR2 is SVGAGI (reference sequence). The V gene lost 4 bases and the J gene lost 1 base, with 7 bases spanning the gap. In DNA form, the CDR3 reads TGTGCCAGCAGTTTCAGGATCCAAGAGACCCAGTACTTC. This codes for CASSFRIQETQYF.

This CDR3 is CASSAAGNQPQHF. DNA of the CDR3: TGTGCCAGCAGCGCGGCGGGAAATCAGCCCCAGCATTTT. The rearrangement uses TRBV2 and TRBJ1-5; D ambiguous. Trimming cost V 6 bases and J 4 bases, with 10 bases left between them. The CDR3 extends over 13 amino acids. Germline lookup yields CDR1 SNHLY and CDR2 FYNNEI.

The rearrangement joins TRBV9 to TRBJ2-3; D not resolved. Germline V gene sequence: CDR1 SGDLS, CDR2 YYNGEE. The germline V and J ends were trimmed by 0 bases and 4 bases, with 6 bases remaining between them. The CDR3 loop spans 13 amino acids. The CDR3 spells CASSVAKSDTQYF. CDR3 nucleotides: TGTGCCAGCAGCGTAGCTAAATCAGATACGCAGTATTTT.

The chain combines TRBV14 with TRBJ2-7, with D unclear. Between the trimmed V and J ends, which lost 3 bases and 7 bases, there was a span of 10 bases. This CDR3 spans 12 amino acids. Looked up from germline, CDR1 is SGHDN and CDR2 is FVKESK. The CDR3 DNA follows: TGTGCCAGCAGCCACAGTTTCGTGGAGCAGTACTTC. The encoded protein is CASSHSFVEQYF.

The chain carries TRBV19 and TRBJ1-5; D gene unclear. The germline V gene has CDR1 LNHDA and CDR2 SQIVND (reference sequence). The CDR3 runs to 14 residues. The V end lost 1 base, the J end lost 0 bases, and 4 bases lay between the germline ends. CDR3: CASSIVYSNQPQHF. In DNA, the CDR3 is TGTGCCAGTAGTATAGTTTATAGCAATCAGCCCCAGCATTTT.

The V gene is TRBV12-3 or TRBV12-4, the J gene TRBJ2-7; the match to TRBD1 covers 10 bases. Losses at the gene ends were 7 bases for V and 3 bases for J; bases not matched to a gene: 3. The CDR3 consists of 13 residues. CDR3 nucleotide sequence: TGTGCCAGCACCCGGACAGGGGGCTACGAGCAGTACTTC. The encoded protein is CASTRTGGYEQYF.

The table lists this clone with a count of one. The genes are TRBV27 and TRBJ1-5; TRBD1 is a possible D gene (5 bases). Trimming left V 4 bases short and J 2 bases short, with 15 bases between. Germline CDR1 and CDR2: MNHEY and SMNVEV (reference sequence). The CDR3 has 16 amino acids. The CDR3 DNA reads as TGTGCCAGCAGTTCGGGACTCCGGGTGGGCAATCAGCCCCAGCATTTT. Its translation: CASSSGLRVGNQPQHF.

The CDR3 DNA reads TGTGCCATCAGGGGTCACCGGGACTTTGAGGAGGCTTTCTTT. It yields the protein CAIRGHRDFEEAFF. V and J are TRBV10-3 and TRBJ1-1, with TRBD1 as a possible D gene (5 bases). Trimming pared 6 bases from V and 11 bases from J, leaving 22 bases between. The germline CDR1 and CDR2 sequences are ENHRY and SYGVKD. The CDR3 covers 14 residues.